The source of this T cell receptor beta chain is a study of beta chain features in type 1 diabetes. Findings of the study overall: When Type 1 diabetes patients were examined, their TCRB CDR3s proved moderately but significantly shorter in all four CD4+ subsets.

Every isolated RNA sample was fully reverse transcribed, so sequencing captured expressed TCRB transcripts. Some clones are missing from TCRdb's copy, which holds only in-frame ones; the method was immunoSEQ multiplex PCR. The data contain 600,000 to 700,000 clones, around 11% of them seen just once; the ten biggest clones take up around 0.12%. A note on this clone: The antigen is not known.

Germline assignment: CDR1 SQVTM and CDR2 ANQGSEA. V lost 4 bases and J 11 bases, leaving 14 bases between the germline ends. The CDR3 has 11 residues. The V and J genes are TRBV29-1 and TRBJ1-2; tentatively, D is TRBD1 (5 bases). Sequencing was carried out using naive CD4+ T cells from blood. This receptor was obtained from a young man with type 1 diabetes. The CDR3 sequence: CSVGRADSYTF. DNA of the CDR3: TGCAGCGTTGGGAGGGCTGACAGTTACACCTTC.